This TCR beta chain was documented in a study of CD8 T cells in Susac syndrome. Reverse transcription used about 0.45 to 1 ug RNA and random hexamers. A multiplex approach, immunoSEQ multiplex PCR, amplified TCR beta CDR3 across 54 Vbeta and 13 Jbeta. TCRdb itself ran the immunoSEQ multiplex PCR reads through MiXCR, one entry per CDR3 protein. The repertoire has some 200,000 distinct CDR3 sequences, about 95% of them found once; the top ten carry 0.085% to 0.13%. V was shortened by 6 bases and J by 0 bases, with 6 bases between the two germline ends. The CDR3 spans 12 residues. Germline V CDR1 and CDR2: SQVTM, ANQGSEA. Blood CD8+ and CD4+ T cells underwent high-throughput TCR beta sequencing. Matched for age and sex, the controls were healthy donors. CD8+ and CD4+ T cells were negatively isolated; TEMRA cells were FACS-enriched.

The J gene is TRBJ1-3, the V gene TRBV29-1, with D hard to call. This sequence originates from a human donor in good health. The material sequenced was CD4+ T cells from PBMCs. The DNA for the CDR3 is TGCAGCGTCACACTCTCTGGAAACACCATATATTTT. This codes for CSVTLSGNTIYF.